A single sample is the source of the 30 T cell receptor beta chains below, sequenced in a study of shared clonotypes between healthy human individuals. TCRdb's copy holds only in-frame clones and misses some; the assay was immunoSEQ multiplex PCR. In the table there are over 2 million clones, 85% to 95% of which are singletons. The material sequenced was naive CD4+ T cells sorted from blood. Specified subset: CD45RA+ positively selected. All receptors derive from a man younger than 30 in good health.

This clone was recorded only once. The chain uses TRBV4-1 and TRBJ1-1, with D hard to call. The CDR3 has 15 amino acids. Germline V lookup: CDR1 MGHRA, CDR2 YSYEKL. V was trimmed by 1 base and J by 0 bases, leaving 9 bases between them. CDR3 region: CASSQGELMNTEAFF. The CDR3 nucleotides are TGCGCCAGCAGCCAAGGTGAGCTAATGAACACTGAAGCTTTCTTT.

The V gene is TRBV7-2, the J gene TRBJ2-7, with D perhaps matching TRBD2 (5 bases). Germline V lookup: CDR1 SGHTA, CDR2 FQGNSA. Trimming shortened V by 2 bases and J by 2 bases, and 10 bases separated the two germline ends. This CDR3 region has 14 residues. The CDR3 nucleotides read TGTGCCAGCAGCTTATTCCCCGGGACCTACGAGCAGTACTTC. This gives the protein CASSLFPGTYEQYF.

The chain combines TRBV6-1 with TRBJ1-5, with D unresolved. V lost 5 bases and J lost 2, with 10 bases in between. From germline, CDR1 is MNHNS and CDR2 SASEGT. This CDR3 is built from 14 residues. CDR3 residues: CASSSREGNQPQHF. In DNA, the CDR3 is TGTGCCAGCAGTTCTCGAGAGGGCAATCAGCCCCAGCATTTT.

The rearrangement uses TRBV6-5 and TRBJ2-4; TRBD2 aligns across 7 bases. The V segment lost 0 bases and the J segment 6 bases; nucleotides outside the gene matches: 8. CDR1 MNHEY and CDR2 SVGAGI come from the germline V gene. This CDR3 has 16 residues. CDR3 DNA: TGTGCCAGCAGTTACTCGCAGGCAGCGGGGAGAAACATTCAGTACTTC. Its protein is CASSYSQAAGRNIQYF.

The rearrangement links TRBV30 to TRBJ1-2; D is unclear. CDR1 GTSNPN and CDR2 SVGIG come from the germline V gene (reference sequence). The CDR3 extends over 15 amino acids. V lost 3 bases and J 0 bases, leaving 14 bases between the germline ends. CDR3 sequence (DNA): TGTGCCTGGAGCGCTGGACCTGGGACTAACTATGGCTACACCTTC. Protein sequence: CAWSAGPGTNYGYTF.

Comments on this clone: The sample holds other DNA sequences that translate to the same CDR3. The chain is built from TRBV10-3 and TRBJ2-7; 7 positions agree with TRBD2. The CDR3 is 13 residues long. With 3 bases clipped from V and 2 bases from J, the junction kept 1 base outside the gene matches. Germline V gives CDR1 ENHRY, CDR2 SYGVKD. The CDR3 loop reads CAISDGGAYEQYF. DNA for the CDR3: TGTGCCATCAGTGATGGGGGGGCCTACGAGCAGTACTTC.

This chain links TRBV5-1 with TRBJ1-2; D is unresolved. In germline, CDR1 is SGHRS, CDR2 YFSETQ. Trimming removed 4 bases at V and 1 base at J, with 14 bases between. The CDR3 is 15 amino acids. The CDR3 DNA reads as TGCGCCAGCAGCCGTGTCTTAGGAGATAACTATGGCTACACCTTC. This sequence encodes CASSRVLGDNYGYTF.

The chain is built from TRBV6-5 and TRBJ2-1; D is possibly TRBD1 or TRBD2 (5 bases each). From germline, CDR1 is MNHEY and CDR2 SVGAGI. The CDR3 length is 15 residues. V lost 6 bases, J lost 3 bases, and 15 bases lay in between. For the CDR3, the DNA is TGTGCCAGCAGGCGATCGGGACGTGACTACAATGAGCAGTTCTTC. Its translation is CASRRSGRDYNEQFF.

A word on this clone: The same CDR3 also results from other DNA sequences found in this sample. This chain joins TRBV29-1 and TRBJ1-2, with D uncertain. Germline V gene lookup returns CDR1 SQVTM and CDR2 ANQGSEA. The CDR3 runs 9 residues. V was shortened by 0 bases and J by 11 bases, with 4 bases between the two germline ends. CDR3 in amino acids: CSVEEGYTF. The CDR3 DNA sequence: TGCAGCGTTGAAGAGGGGTACACCTTC.

This clone was recorded only once. The rearrangement links TRBV18 to TRBJ2-1; D ambiguous. V was clipped by 1 base and J by 4 bases, with 5 bases between them. This CDR3 comprises 13 residues. Germline CDR1 and CDR2: KGHSH and LQKENI. CDR3 region: CASSPLLYNEQFF. For the CDR3, the DNA is TGTGCCAGCTCACCACTCTTGTACAATGAGCAGTTCTTC.

Concerning this clone: In the same sample, other DNA sequences code for this CDR3. V gene TRBV10-2 combines with J gene TRBJ2-7; D not certain. The CDR3 covers 14 residues. Looked up from germline, CDR1 is WSHSY and CDR2 is SAAADI. V dropped 3 bases and J dropped 0 bases, with 9 bases sitting between them. CDR3 residues: CASSDSGVSYEQYF. As DNA, the CDR3 is TGCGCCAGCAGTGATTCTGGAGTCTCCTACGAGCAGTACTTC.

The chain links TRBV9 to TRBJ2-1, with 7 bases fitting TRBD2. Germline CDR1 and CDR2: SGDLS and YYNGEE. Trimming cost V 0 bases and J 4 bases; bases outside gene matches: 4. The CDR3 sequence is 15 residues long. The DNA for the CDR3 is TGTGCCAGCAGCGTAGTAGACGGGGGGTACAATGAGCAGTTCTTC. Translation gives CASSVVDGGYNEQFF.

This clone was detected once. This chain uses TRBV5-6 with TRBJ1-1; D is uncertain. The CDR3 runs to 13 residues. The germline CDR1 and CDR2 sequences are SGHDT and YYEEEE. Trimming removed 2 bases from V and 1 base from J, with 6 bases in between. The CDR3 bases are TGTGCCAGCAGCTTAGGCTGGAACACTGAAGCTTTCTTT. Translation: CASSLGWNTEAFF. The complete variable domain, with remaining parts taken from reference TRBV5-6 and TRBJ1-1, reads DAGVTQSPTHLIKTRGQQVTLRCSPKSGHDTVSWYQQALGQGPQFIFQYYEEEERQRGNFPDRFSGHQFPNYSSELNVNALLLGDSALYLCASSLGWNTEAFFGQGTRLTVV.

As regards this clone: Other DNA sequences within the sample encode an identical CDR3. The chain combines TRBV6-6 with TRBJ1-1; D gene unclear. CDR1 is MNHNY, CDR2 SVGAGI, per germline (reference sequence). V gave up 0 bases and J gave up 2 bases, with 7 bases separating them. The CDR3 runs 14 residues. The CDR3 reads CASSYSGGNTEAFF. The CDR3 coding sequence is TGTGCCAGCAGTTACTCGGGTGGAAACACTGAAGCTTTCTTT.

This clone was seen only once. The sample carries other DNA sequences with the same CDR3. The rearrangement links TRBV15 to TRBJ2-5, with D perhaps being TRBD1 or TRBD2 (5 bases each). The CDR3 spans 13 residues. Germline loops: CDR1 LNHNV, CDR2 YYDKDF (reference sequence). V lost 0 bases to trimming and J lost 5 bases, with 7 bases between them. For the CDR3, the DNA is TGTGCCACCAGCAGAGAAGGGACGGAGACCCAGTACTTC. This gives the protein CATSREGTETQYF.

The chain recombines TRBV10-3 with TRBJ1-2, with unresolved D. The germline gives CDR1 ENHRY, CDR2 SYGVKD. CDR3 length equals 14 residues. Trimming cost V 6 bases and J 0 bases, with 11 bases left between them. CDR3: CAISQTPANYGYTF. The CDR3 DNA sequence: TGTGCCATCAGCCAGACACCAGCTAACTATGGCTACACCTTC.

V usage is TRBV2 and J usage is TRBJ1-4; the match to TRBD1 covers 9 bases. This CDR3 is 15 amino acids long. J lost 7 bases, V lost 6 bases, and 9 bases had no gene match. Germline V lookup: CDR1 SNHLY, CDR2 FYNNEI. The CDR3 is CASRPTGGSGEKLFF. DNA of the CDR3: TGTGCCAGCAGGCCAACAGGGGGCTCCGGTGAAAAACTGTTTTTT.

This chain links TRBV19 with TRBJ2-3; the match to TRBD2 covers 7 bases. The CDR3 is 16 residues long. The V and J ends lost 9 bases and 1 base, in that order; junction bases with no gene match: 13. The germline V gene has CDR1 LNHDA and CDR2 SQIVND (reference sequence). CDR3 nucleotide sequence: TGTGCCAGCTCGGGGGGAGCGGGGTCGGGCACAGATACGCAGTATTTT. It codes for CASSGGAGSGTDTQYF.

The gene calls are TRBV6-5 and TRBJ2-5; 11 bases line up with TRBD2. The CDR3 consists of 14 residues. Germline trimming cut 6 bases from V and 3 bases from J; bases unmatched to any gene: 3. The germline CDR1 and CDR2 sequences are MNHEY and SVGAGI. The CDR3 nucleotides are TGTGCCAGCAGCCGGGGACTAGCGGAAGAGACCCAGTACTTC. Amino acid sequence: CASSRGLAEETQYF.

The chain recombines TRBV30 with TRBJ1-5; the D gene is possibly TRBD1 (6 bases). V was trimmed by 2 bases and J by 8 bases, leaving 13 bases between them. The V gene's germline CDR1 is GTSNPN and CDR2 SVGIG (reference sequence). The CDR3 totals 13 residues. CDR3 residues: CAWSPGDHEPQHF. CDR3 in DNA: TGTGCCTGGAGTCCAGGGGACCACGAGCCCCAGCATTTT. Looking up the rest from reference TRBV30 and TRBJ1-5 gives the full variable domain: SQTIHQWPATLVQPVGSPLSLECTVEGTSNPNLYWYRQAAGRGLQLLFYSVGIGQISSEVPQNLSASRPQDRQFILSSKKLLLSDSGFYLCAWSPGDHEPQHFGDGTRLSIL.

The CDR3 DNA reads TGTGCCAGCAGGGGGACAGGGGACAGCTCCTACGAGCAGTACTTC. Protein product: CASRGTGDSSYEQYF. This chain links TRBV6-1 with TRBJ2-7; TRBD1 matches at 10 bases. CDR1 and CDR2 (germline): MNHNS, SASEGT. Trimming removed 6 bases from V and 0 bases from J; junction bases left unmatched: 5. The CDR3 consists of 15 residues.

This sequence joins TRBV7-2 and TRBJ1-6; the D gene is possibly TRBD1 (5 bases). This CDR3 comprises 15 residues. Trimming cost V 5 bases and J 7 bases, with 15 bases left between them. Germline CDR1 and CDR2: SGHTA and FQGNSA. DNA for the CDR3: TGTGCCAGCAGCCCACAGAGGGGTTCGAATTCACCCCTCCACTTT. The encoded protein is CASSPQRGSNSPLHF.

This clone was counted at least ten times. The gene calls are TRBV6-4 and TRBJ1-2, with 8 bases fitting TRBD1. With V trimmed by 5 bases and J by 2 bases, 4 bases remained unmatched. This CDR3 has 14 amino acids. Germline lookup yields CDR1 MRHNA and CDR2 SNTAGT. CDR3 region: CASSPGQENYGYTF. In DNA form, the CDR3 reads TGTGCCAGCAGTCCGGGACAGGAGAACTATGGCTACACCTTC.

This rearrangement joins TRBV6-1 to TRBJ2-3; D unresolved. This CDR3 has 16 amino acids. Germline-derived CDR1 and CDR2 are MNHNS and SASEGT. V lost 2 bases and J 2 bases, leaving 14 bases between the germline ends. CDR3: CASSELGLLVTDTQYF. CDR3 in DNA: TGTGCCAGCAGTGAATTAGGCCTTCTTGTCACAGATACGCAGTATTTT.

Ten or more counts support this clone. J is TRBJ1-6 and V is TRBV19; 9 bases align to TRBD1. V dropped 6 bases and J dropped 13; count of bases not matched to a gene: 4. The CDR3 extends over 12 amino acids. CDR1 and CDR2 (germline): LNHDA, SQIVND (reference sequence). CDR3 bases: TGTGCCAGTAGACGACAGGGGGATCCCCTCCACTTT. This gives the protein CASRRQGDPLHF.

This clone came up once. This chain links TRBV28 with TRBJ1-2, with D perhaps matching TRBD1 (6 bases). Looked up from germline, CDR1 is MDHEN and CDR2 is SYDVKM. V was shortened by 2 bases and J by 8 bases, with 15 bases between the two germline ends. The CDR3 extends over 14 amino acids. DNA of the CDR3: TGTGCCAGCAGTTTACGGGGGGGCCCTCTCGGCTACACCTTC. Translation gives CASSLRGGPLGYTF.

Points on this clone: Other nucleotide sequences from this sample produce the same CDR3. The chain links TRBV5-1 to TRBJ2-3; D gene uncertain. From germline, CDR1 is SGHRS and CDR2 YFSETQ. V lost 1 base and J lost 0, with 6 bases in between. There are 14 residues in the CDR3. The CDR3 DNA reads TGCGCCAGCAGCTTGTCTTCTAGCACAGATACGCAGTATTTT. It translates to CASSLSSSTDTQYF.

This chain connects TRBV9 to TRBJ1-4; D is perhaps TRBD1 (6 bases). This CDR3 spans 14 amino acids. CDR1 is SGDLS and CDR2 is YYNGEE in the germline V gene. V was trimmed by 4 bases and J by 8 bases, leaving 15 bases between them. The chain's CDR3 is CASSKDGQREKLFF. The DNA of the CDR3 is TGTGCCAGCAGCAAGGATGGACAGCGGGAAAAACTGTTTTTT.

V and J are TRBV6-1 and TRBJ2-5; D uncertain. Trimming removed 2 bases from V and 5 bases from J, with 21 bases in between. CDR1 and CDR2 (germline): MNHNS, SASEGT. The CDR3 covers 17 residues. The CDR3 sequence is CASSERSYGLGWETQYF. Here the CDR3 DNA reads TGTGCCAGCAGTGAACGATCGTACGGGCTGGGATGGGAGACCCAGTACTTC.

The rearrangement uses TRBV25-1 and TRBJ2-7; D is possibly TRBD2 (5 bases). This CDR3 is built from 13 residues. The ends were cut back, 2 bases at V and 3 bases at J, with 8 bases in the middle. CDR1 is MGHDK, CDR2 SYGVNS, per germline. The CDR3 here is CASSEMGVYEQYF. The CDR3, as DNA: TGTGCCAGCAGTGAAATGGGAGTCTACGAGCAGTACTTC.